This TCR beta chain was obtained from a study of cytomegalovirus exposure and HLA in healthy donors (dated by TCRdb to 2016 to 2017). A note on the overall study: An earlier analysis of roughly 500 of the donors reported over 250 Gb of sequence data and 95 million to 120 million unique TCR beta sequences obtained from some 170 million T cells. Because of strong linkage in the cohort, roughly 5 DR-DQ haplotypes were treated as single units for association and clustering. The study used immunosequencing to profile the T cell repertoires of several hundred subjects and linked those repertoires to cytomegalovirus serostatus. Typing coverage differed by locus: A, B, C, DRB1 and DQB1 were typed in about 620-640 donors, DQA1 in about 500, DPA1 in some 610, and DPB1 in 400 to 490. Of the 300 to 500 genotyped donors, less than 85% were placed in the genetic ancestry cluster associated with self-reported Caucasian donors. A later analysis re-examined previously published TCR beta repertoires from just over 650 donors and added high-resolution HLA genotyping to investigate patterns of TCR occurrence. Every repertoire in the discovery cohort had been generated on one and the same sequencing platform. To decide whether each TCR beta V gene segment behaved as functional or pseudogenic, an earlier analysis of 587 of the donors relied on high-throughput TCR beta sequencing. An early release covering 550 to 650 HLA-typed donors comprised roughly 300 gigabases of sequencing data and roughly 86 million unique TCR sequences. Donor age, sex, ethnicity and CMV serostatus were compiled together with the repertoire data. The study combined high-throughput TCR immunosequencing, statistical association of individual TCRs with disease status, and machine learning to predict cytomegalovirus infection status. The study was designed to test whether signatures of past pathogen exposure could be identified by cataloging public T cell receptors. The later analysis used no new phenotypic data to find candidate immune exposures, relying instead on TCR beta sequences and their occurrence across donors. HLA typing included class I and class II loci at four-digit resolution. Genome-wide SNP genotypes for about 65% of the roughly 700 donors were used in a later genetic analysis, which treated that subset as a discovery cohort. Across roughly 420 genotyped donors of the cohort, an average of roughly 230,000 unique TCR beta nucleotide sequences per donor were sequenced, and roughly a sixth of those sequences were non-productive. Besides the first cohort of approximately 710 subjects, a separate validation cohort made up of over 95 different subjects was used. The full study reports these points: Roughly uniform sequencing depth across donors was assumed in presence/absence analyses, although this assumption may not hold. The classifier was reported to diagnose cytomegalovirus status with high specificity and sensitivity in both the original cohort and the validation cohort. When HLA alleles, especially DR and DQ, strongly co-occurred, attributing TCR associations to individual alleles was difficult. In a later analysis, the rate of TCR association differed among HLA loci, with DRB1 alleles having the most associated TCRs and HLA-C alleles having the fewest. Most CMV-associated TCR beta chains appeared to be HLA-restricted in a later analysis, and the HLA associations seemed to be driven largely by CMV exposure. Over 15 rarely observed V segments, including chromosome 9 orphons, were excluded from the earlier analysis of almost 600 of the donors because counts were too low. The authors suggested that the approach could potentially be generalized to other disease states and immunological phenotypes. This cohort had only TCR beta chains sequenced, and the lack of alpha or paired-chain data limited which features could be detected. In a later genetic analysis, a missense DCLRE1C variant was associated with V-gene and J-gene trimming of TCR beta chains, and the association was replicated in an independent cohort. A later analysis associated 15,000 to 20,000 TCR beta sequences with specific HLA alleles at a false discovery rate of 0.05. Several of the top co-occurrence clusters appeared to be linked to parvovirus B19, influenza, CMV and Epstein-Barr virus, according to a later analysis. Compared with equally common non-associated chains, HLA-associated TCR beta chains in a later analysis were more clonally expanded and had lower generation probabilities. Immune exposure information for the cohort was limited to CMV serostatus. A group of highly shared sequence variants was considered likely to be a technical artifact of the sequencing pipeline. Correlated functional status among segregating V segments might be attributable to linkage disequilibrium, but an unknown experimental factor could not be ruled out. Compared with the roughly 700-donor mean, donors in an Asian-associated ancestry cluster had fewer N-insertions in productive TCRs, according to a later genetic analysis. HLA typing was unavailable for some donors at each locus, so association tests used only the typed subset. An earlier analysis of several hundred of the donors showed that most TCR beta V segments appeared in productive rearrangements either about 87% or about 30% of the time, which broadly matched IMGT annotations. Three of the identified cytomegalovirus-associated TCR beta chains were confirmed in vitro to be specific for cytomegalovirus antigens. In the study, approximately 160 TCR beta chains were listed as associated with cytomegalovirus. A further reported finding was that TCR beta sequences accurately predicted the HLA-A and HLA-B alleles for most subjects in the first cohort. Most TCR sequences were seen in very few donors, while some public TCRs were found in many individuals.

The library was made by the immunoSEQ multiplex PCR assay. A mixture of 60 forward primers for TCR Vbeta segments and 13 reverse primers for TCR Jbeta segments was used in the multiplex PCR. The CDR3 region of rearranged TCR beta genes was amplified from genomic DNA with a multiplex PCR assay. The amplified TCR beta libraries were sequenced on the Illumina HiSeq System as 87-base-pair reads. In the original analysis: A later analysis tallied 75 million to 85 million unique TCR beta chains across the 666 repertoires, and about 10 million of those chains were shared by two or more donors. Raw reads were error-corrected and collapsed into unique sequences by a nearest-neighbor algorithm in which closely related sequences were merged to remove PCR and sequencing errors. Alignment of CDR3 sequences to IMGT reference sequences was used to assign V, D and J gene segments. For a sequence to be retained, a match of at least six nucleotides to both a V gene segment and a J gene segment was required. Rearrangements were called productive when the CDR3 lacked stop codons and stayed in frame with V and J; all others were non-productive. CDR3 was defined by IMGT convention, running from the second conserved V-encoded cysteine to the conserved J-encoded phenylalanine. The earlier analysis of a few hundred of the donors excluded any sequence lacking an unambiguous match to a single V gene segment. In an earlier analysis of a few hundred of the donors, V segments were called functional above 56.7% productive rearrangements and were called segregating when the between-donor standard deviation exceeded 5%. A statistical classification framework was built for diagnosing cytomegalovirus status from the catalog of TCR beta chain sequences. In a later analysis, TCR nucleotide sequences were compared against IMGT/GENE-DB human TR gene sequences so that V and J genes could be assigned. In a later analysis, CDR3 sequences and most-parsimonious VDJ recombination scenarios were assigned using the TCRdist pipeline. In a later analysis, each TCR beta chain was defined by its CDR3 amino acid sequence together with its V-gene family, and reads without a unique V-gene family were excluded. A later analysis removed 500 to 650 highly shared, low-generation-probability nucleotide sequences to deal with suspected cross-contamination and a sequencing artifact. In a later analysis, a clonal expansion index for each public chain was calculated from normalized within-repertoire ranks of inferred template counts. A later analysis computed generation probabilities with a VDJ recombination model fitted to out-of-frame rearrangements, and checked the results against IGoR. In a later analysis, TCR-TCR, TCR-HLA and TCR-CMV co-occurrence was scored with hypergeometric tests, and a repertoire-size bias correction was applied to TCR pairs. A later analysis estimated false discovery rates by permuting HLA or CMV assignments 20 times. A later analysis grouped co-occurring TCRs with DBSCAN, adding TCRdist sequence similarity when clustering within HLA-allele-positive subsets. Co-occurrence clustering excluded repertoires with fewer than 30,000 or more than 120,000 public chains, plus five with anomalous nucleotide sharing. The clones in this table, taken by TCRdb from immuneACCESS, are in-frame only. Not every clone is retained; where verified, under half of the shortfall comes from an unresolved V gene, and the cause of the rest is unknown. V, J and clone size are taken as reported in that table, and D and trimming were inferred from the DNA itself. The sample has more than 95,000 clones on record, 60% to 80% of them singletons. Together, the top ten hold roughly 3% of the sample.

With regard to this clone: No cognate antigen has been identified for it. No base quality values were provided; no much bigger clone lies one nucleotide off.

The cohort was made up of 650 to 700 healthy bone marrow donors. At the time of sampling, every cohort member was nominally healthy, though immune exposures that went unrecorded were likely present. The donor tested CMV seronegative, placing the donor among the 350 to 400 seronegative members of the cohort. A peripheral blood sample was collected from each donor, and TCR beta sequencing was performed on peripheral blood mononuclear cells. The Qiagen DNeasy Blood Extraction Kit was used to extract genomic DNA from the blood cell samples. The origin of this receptor is a man aged 30 to 45 in good health and CMV-seronegative. Sequenced sample: PBMCs.

The CDR3 amino acid sequence is: CASSLGAGAEGNQPQHF. The nucleotide sequence reads as follows: TGTGCCAGCAGCTTGGGGGCCGGGGCAGAGGGCAATCAGCCCCAGCATTTT. The V and J genes are TRBV7-9 and TRBJ1-5; 6 matching bases give a weak D call of TRBD1. The CDR3 contains 17 residues, cysteine and phenylalanine counted. CDR3 DNA only is kept here, 51 bases in frame from base 1. Trimming costs V 3 bases and J 2 bases, and their ends lie 17 bases apart. Looking up the germline V gene (reference sequence) yields CDR1 SEHNR and CDR2 FQNEAQ. When the CDR3 is completed using the reference TRBV7-9 and TRBJ1-5 genes on either side, the full variable domain is DTGVSQNPRHKITKRGQNVTFRCDPISEHNRLYWYRQTLGQGPEFLTYFQNEAQLEKSRLLSDRFSAERPKGSFSTLEIQRTEQGDSAMYLCASSLGAGAEGNQPQHFGDGTRLSIL.